These 15 T cell receptor beta chains were all obtained from the same sample, sequenced in a study of OX40 agonist ivuxolimab in advanced cancers. The method was immunoSEQ multiplex PCR; TCRdb's version includes in-frame clones alone and lacks a portion of them. The sample has approximately 80,000 clones; roughly 91% are singletons. The sample here was CD4+ or CD8+ T cells sorted from blood, taken in a trial of the OX40 agonist ivuxolimab. The receptors derive from an adult with an advanced solid tumor such as melanoma, head and neck, liver or kidney cancer.

The rearrangement uses TRBV5-4 and TRBJ2-3; TRBD1 agrees at 10 bases. With 4 bases clipped from V and 3 bases from J, the junction kept 11 bases outside the gene matches. The CDR3 is made up of 17 amino acids. The germline V gene encodes CDR1 SGHNT and CDR2 YYREEE (reference sequence). The CDR3 DNA sequence: TGTGCCAGCAGCCCGGGAGGTGCGGGACAGGGGACAGATACGCAGTATTTT. Translating gives CASSPGGAGQGTDTQYF.

CDR3 coding DNA: TGTGCCAGCAGTGAAGCTGGGACAGATAGCAATCAGCCCCAGCATTTT. This translates into CASSEAGTDSNQPQHF. The chain has TRBV6-1 and TRBJ1-5; 7 nucleotides line up with TRBD1. Germline V lookup: CDR1 MNHNS, CDR2 SASEGT. This CDR3 is built from 16 residues. The V and J ends lost 0 bases and 0 bases, in that order; junction bases with no gene match: 2.

The chain recombines TRBV2 with TRBJ2-7; 7 positions match TRBD1. Germline-derived CDR1 and CDR2 are SNHLY and FYNNEI. Trimming cost V 7 bases and J 6 bases; bases outside gene matches: 12. This CDR3 has 14 residues. The DNA for the CDR3 is TGTGCCAGCATGATGGGACAGCTCTCCCCCGAGCAGTACTTC. It codes for CASMMGQLSPEQYF.

The rearrangement joins TRBV6-5 to TRBJ1-1; 10 positions match TRBD1. Germline V gives CDR1 MNHEY, CDR2 SVGAGI. The J segment lost 1 base and the V segment lost 0 bases, leaving 2 bases of the junction unmatched. The CDR3 is 16 residues long. The CDR3 sequence: CASSYSTGGKNTEAFF. DNA of the CDR3: TGTGCCAGCAGTTACTCGACAGGGGGCAAGAACACTGAAGCTTTCTTT.

This sequence joins TRBV5-1 and TRBJ1-1, with 9 bases that match TRBD1. In germline, CDR1 is SGHRS, CDR2 YFSETQ. V gave up 5 bases and J gave up 2 bases; unmatched junction bases: 10. The CDR3 is 16 amino acids. CDR3 sequence: CASSFHPGQGNTEAFF. CDR3 DNA sequence: TGCGCCAGCAGTTTCCATCCGGGACAGGGCAACACTGAAGCTTTCTTT.

The rearrangement uses TRBV18 and TRBJ1-2; D remains ambiguous. The CDR3 runs 15 residues. Germline V gene data show CDR1 as KGHSH and CDR2 as LQKENI. V shed 4 bases and J shed 3 bases, with 15 bases lying between them. CDR3 nucleotides: TGTGCCAGCTCACGTCTTGAAGGCCCATACTATGGCTACACCTTC. Amino acid sequence: CASSRLEGPYYGYTF.

V is TRBV15 and J is TRBJ1-1; D call uncertain. The V gene's germline CDR1 is LNHNV and CDR2 YYDKDF (reference sequence). The CDR3 contains 13 residues. The V end lost 3 bases, the J end lost 4 bases, and 9 bases lay between the germline ends. For the CDR3, the DNA is TGTGCCACCAGCAGGACCTTAGGCACTGAAGCTTTCTTT. Protein product: CATSRTLGTEAFF.

As DNA, the CDR3 is TGTGCCAGTACCCGCGGGGGATCCACAGATACGCAGTATTTT. Translated: CASTRGGSTDTQYF. J is TRBJ2-3 and V is TRBV19, with 7 bases matching TRBD2. Germline V gene data show CDR1 as LNHDA and CDR2 as SQIVND (reference sequence). V lost 7 bases to trimming and J lost 2 bases; unmatched junction nucleotides: 6. CDR3 length equals 14 residues.

The J gene is TRBJ1-2, the V gene TRBV7-8; TRBD1 might be the D (6 bases). The V gene lost 5 bases and the J gene lost 6 bases, with 16 bases spanning the gap. Germline CDR1 and CDR2: SGHVS and FQNEAQ. The CDR3 is 14 amino acids. The CDR3 loop is CASSPTGGPDGYTF. In DNA, the CDR3 is TGTGCCAGCAGCCCCACGGGGGGGCCGGATGGCTACACCTTC.

The V gene is TRBV2, the J gene TRBJ2-1; 10 bases match TRBD2. This CDR3 contains 16 residues. Germline assignment: CDR1 SNHLY and CDR2 FYNNEI. The trim removed 5 bases at V and 7 bases at J, leaving 11 bases unmatched. The CDR3 DNA sequence: TGTGCCAGCAGTAGGTTAGCGGGGGGCGGGAGAAATGAGCAGTTCTTC. The encoded protein is CASSRLAGGGRNEQFF.

V is TRBV27 and J is TRBJ1-1; D not resolved. V was trimmed by 3 bases and J by 1 base, leaving 9 bases between them. From germline, CDR1 is MNHEY and CDR2 SMNVEV (reference sequence). The CDR3 has 14 amino acids. The CDR3 region is CASSLRPKNTEAFF. The CDR3 nucleotides read TGTGCCAGCAGTTTGCGGCCGAAGAACACTGAAGCTTTCTTT.

This clone was observed a single time. The rearrangement joins TRBV19 to TRBJ1-2; D remains unclear. The CDR3 consists of 14 residues. Germline V lookup: CDR1 LNHDA, CDR2 SQIVND (reference sequence). Trimming removed 3 bases from V and 1 base from J, with 9 bases in between. CDR3 nucleotide sequence: TGTGCCAGTAGTATTTCGGCGGATAACTATGGCTACACCTTC. Protein sequence: CASSISADNYGYTF.

The V and J genes are TRBV28 and TRBJ1-3; D is possibly TRBD1 (5 bases). CDR1 is MDHEN and CDR2 is SYDVKM in the germline V gene. CDR3 length: 15 amino acids. Trimming removed 10 bases at V and 0 bases at J, with 16 bases between. CDR3 amino acids: CATLGQLISGNTIYF. In nucleotides, the CDR3 is TGTGCCACCCTGGGGCAGCTCATCTCTGGAAACACCATATATTTT. Using reference TRBV28 and TRBJ1-3 for the parts outside the CDR3, the full variable domain is DVKVTQSSRYLVKRTGEKVFLECVQDMDHENMFWYRQDPGLGLRLIYFSYDVKMKEKGDIPEGYSVSREKKERFSLILESASTNQTSMYLCATLGQLISGNTIYFGEGSWLTVV.

This sequence joins TRBV28 and TRBJ1-2; D is perhaps TRBD1 (5 bases). The germline V and J ends were trimmed by 3 bases and 1 base, with 12 bases remaining between them. CDR3 length: 15 residues. CDR1 is MDHEN, CDR2 SYDVKM, per germline. CDR3 sequence: CASSFPGQVNYGYTF. The CDR3 region has the DNA TGTGCCAGCAGTTTCCCGGGGCAGGTTAACTATGGCTACACCTTC.

The chain combines TRBV6-5 with TRBJ2-1, with a tentative D call TRBD1 (7 bases). V shed 4 bases and J shed 13 bases, with 14 bases lying between them. Per the germline V gene, CDR1 is MNHEY and CDR2 is SVGAGI. The CDR3 is 12 residues long. This CDR3 is CASSSRRDRQFF. The DNA for the CDR3 is TGTGCCAGCAGTTCCCGGCGGGACAGACAGTTCTTC.